This passage covers 11 T cell receptor beta chains from one sample sequenced in a study of OX40 agonist ivuxolimab in advanced cancers. The table came from immunoSEQ multiplex PCR; TCRdb's copy has only in-frame clones and leaves some out. Of about 45,000 clones listed, approximately 91% are singletons. Sequencing used CD4+ or CD8+ T cells sorted from blood, obtained in a trial of the OX40 agonist ivuxolimab. Source of these receptors: an adult with an advanced solid tumor such as melanoma, head and neck, liver or kidney cancer.

In its sample, this clone ranks as large. The rearrangement uses TRBV6-5 and TRBJ1-6; TRBD1 is a possible D gene (6 bases). The germline V gene has CDR1 MNHEY and CDR2 SVGAGI. The V and J ends lost 2 bases and 7 bases respectively, with 12 bases between them. CDR3 length: 15 residues. The CDR3 here is CASSYGGPLNSPLHF. Written as DNA, the CDR3 is TGTGCCAGCAGTTACGGGGGGCCCCTAAATTCACCCCTCCACTTT.

The chain links TRBV23-1 to TRBJ2-1; D gene uncertain. TRBV23-1 counts as an open reading frame of uncertain function. With 2 bases removed from V and 4 bases from J, the gap between germline ends came to 12 bases. The CDR3 sequence is 15 residues long. CDR3 amino acids: CASSQVKGSYNEQFF. CDR3 in DNA: TGCGCCAGCAGTCAAGTTAAAGGGTCTTACAATGAGCAGTTCTTC.

The CDR3 protein is CASSEQGTGANVLTF. CDR3 DNA sequence: TGTGCCAGCAGCGAACAGGGGACTGGGGCCAACGTCCTGACTTTC. This rearrangement joins TRBV27 to TRBJ2-6; 7 positions agree with TRBD1. This CDR3 has 15 amino acids. The trim removed 6 bases at V and 2 bases at J, leaving 4 bases unmatched. Germline CDR1 MNHEY, CDR2 SMNVEV (reference sequence).

This clone was found a few times. V gene TRBV7-9 combines with J gene TRBJ2-7; TRBD1 matches at 9 bases. The V gene end was trimmed by 1 base and the J gene end by 4 bases; junction bases not matched to a gene: 5. In germline, CDR1 is SEHNR, CDR2 FQNEAQ (reference sequence). CDR3 length equals 15 residues. In DNA, the CDR3 is TGTGCCAGCAGCTTAGTTTCGGGACAGGGTTACGAGCAGTACTTC. Its protein product is CASSLVSGQGYEQYF.

This chain joins TRBV30 and TRBJ1-2, with D possibly matching TRBD1 (5 bases). This CDR3 has 18 residues. Per the germline V gene, CDR1 is GTSNPN and CDR2 is SVGIG (reference sequence). Trimming took 7 bases from V and 4 from J, leaving 31 bases between them. For the CDR3, the DNA is TGTGCCTTGATGGGCCTTAAGGGGATTTTATCGTCCCCCTATGGCTACACCTTC. As protein: CALMGLKGILSSPYGYTF.

The J gene is TRBJ2-3, the V gene TRBV6-6; TRBD1 agrees at 9 bases. CDR3 size: 15 residues. Germline CDR1 MNHNY, CDR2 SVGAGI (reference sequence). Trimming removed 4 bases from V and 4 bases from J; junction bases left unmatched: 6. CDR3 residues: CASSSTGGMSDTQYF. DNA of the CDR3: TGTGCCAGCAGTTCGACAGGGGGGATGTCAGATACGCAGTATTTT.

The gene calls are TRBV28 and TRBJ2-7; 7 nucleotides match TRBD1. Trimming cost V 6 bases and J 0 bases; bases outside gene matches: 5. Germline lookup yields CDR1 MDHEN and CDR2 SYDVKM. There are 14 residues in the CDR3. DNA of the CDR3: TGTGCCAGCAGCGGGACAGCGTTCTCCTACGAGCAGTACTTC. Its protein product is CASSGTAFSYEQYF.

The J gene is TRBJ2-5, the V gene TRBV4-2, with 9 bases aligning to TRBD2. The assigned J gene may be wrong: the sequence end matches TRBJ2-7 better. This CDR3 is 17 amino acids long. The germline V gene has CDR1 LGHNA and CDR2 YNFKEQ. The CDR3 nucleotides are TGTGCCAGCAGCCAAGAATCCCTAGGCGGGGGGGCCTACGAGCAGTACTTC. Protein product: CASSQESLGGGAYEQYF.

The chain employs TRBV9 and TRBJ2-7; TRBD1 is a possible D gene (5 bases). The germline V gene encodes CDR1 SGDLS and CDR2 YYNGEE. CDR3 size: 14 residues. V lost 2 bases, J lost 2 bases, and 11 bases lay in between. CDR3 sequence (DNA): TGTGCCAGCAGCGTCGCCGCAGGGCCCTACGAGCAGTACTTC. As protein: CASSVAAGPYEQYF.

The genes are TRBV9 and TRBJ2-5; TRBD1 matches at 7 bases. The DNA end is more similar to TRBJ2-7, so the J call may be wrong. The CDR3 spans 15 residues. Per germline, CDR1 SGDLS and CDR2 YYNGEE. The CDR3 nucleotides read TGTGCCAGCAGCTCAACGACAGGGACCAGGGGCGAGCAGTACTTC. Translated, it gives CASSSTTGTRGEQYF.

This sequence joins TRBV6-1 and TRBJ1-2; 7 positions agree with TRBD1. This CDR3 is built from 14 residues. Trimming cost V 9 bases and J 1 base; bases outside gene matches: 8. Per germline, CDR1 MNHNS and CDR2 SASEGT. The CDR3 coding sequence is TGTGCCAGTACCCCCGGACAGGATAACTATGGCTACACCTTC. It codes for CASTPGQDNYGYTF.